The 30 T cell receptor beta chains given below trace back to one sample, sequenced in a study of identical twins. TCRdb called the 5' RACE reads again in MiXCR, with one record for every CDR3 protein. The sample contains more than 350,000 distinct CDR3 sequences, around 9% of which appear only once. The sequenced sample consisted of naive T cells sorted from blood. Receptors originate from a woman aged 45 to 65 in good health.

This clonotype was detected a few times. The rearrangement uses TRBV5-1 and TRBJ2-3; the D gene is possibly TRBD1 (5 bases). CDR1 SGHRS and CDR2 YFSETQ come from the germline V gene. The CDR3 has 13 amino acids. Trimming pared 4 bases from V and 6 bases from J, leaving 12 bases between. CDR3: CASSIPGLDTQYF. The CDR3 coding sequence is TGCGCCAGCAGCATCCCAGGGTTGGATACGCAGTATTTT.

The rearrangement joins TRBV12-3 or TRBV12-4 to TRBJ2-1, with a weak D call TRBD2 (6 bases). This CDR3 contains 18 residues. The germline V and J ends were trimmed by 4 bases and 1 base, with 20 bases remaining between them. CDR3 sequence reads: CASSSLQGSGPSYNEQFF. The CDR3 nucleotides are TGTGCCAGCAGTTCCCTTCAGGGTAGCGGACCATCCTACAATGAGCAGTTCTTC.

J is TRBJ2-1 and V is TRBV10-3; the D is unclear. Per germline, CDR1 ENHRY and CDR2 SYGVKD. Trimming left V 0 bases short and J 3 bases short, with 9 bases between. This CDR3 is 15 amino acids long. Here the CDR3 reads CAISESRGGYNEQFF. CDR3 in DNA: TGTGCCATCAGTGAGTCGAGAGGTGGCTACAATGAGCAGTTCTTC.

The chain couples TRBV27 to TRBJ2-2, with 11 nucleotides matching TRBD1. The CDR3 has 17 residues. The V and J ends lost 3 bases and 4 bases, in that order; junction bases with no gene match: 7. CDR1 and CDR2 from the germline V gene are MNHEY and SMNVEV (reference sequence). CDR3: CASSLDRGRLVTGELFF. The DNA for the CDR3 is TGTGCCAGCAGTTTGGACAGGGGGCGGTTGGTCACCGGGGAGCTGTTTTTT.

This chain uses TRBV25-1 with TRBJ1-1, with D tentatively TRBD1 (5 bases). Trimming shortened V by 7 bases and J by 5 bases, and 17 bases separated the two germline ends. The CDR3 contains 14 residues. CDR1 is MGHDK and CDR2 is SYGVNS in the germline V gene. CDR3 nucleotide sequence: TGTGCCAGCAAATCTGGTCCCAGGGAGACTGAAGCTTTCTTT. This codes for CASKSGPRETEAFF. The full variable domain, with the rest looked up from reference TRBV25-1 and TRBJ1-1, is EADIYQTPRYLVIGTGKKITLECSQTMGHDKMYWYQQDPGMELHLIHYSYGVNSTEKGDLSSESTVSRIRTEHFPLTLESARPSHTSQYLCASKSGPRETEAFFGQGTRLTVV.

This clonotype has a count of ten or more. The rearrangement uses TRBV10-3 and TRBJ1-1; D remains ambiguous. Germline V gene lookup returns CDR1 ENHRY and CDR2 SYGVKD. The CDR3 consists of 12 residues. The germline V and J ends were trimmed by 4 bases and 5 bases, with 8 bases remaining between them. The CDR3 reads CAISGSVTEAFF. Written as DNA, the CDR3 is TGTGCCATCAGTGGGTCAGTTACTGAAGCTTTCTTT.

This clonotype has a count of ten or more. The DNA of the CDR3 is TGCAGCGGAACTCTAGCGGGAGGGCCTAATGAGCAGTTCTTC. This encodes CSGTLAGGPNEQFF. V and J are TRBV29-1 and TRBJ2-1; 12 nucleotides align to TRBD2. Losses at the gene ends were 7 bases for V and 7 bases for J; bases not matched to a gene: 8. This CDR3 has 14 amino acids. Germline V gives CDR1 SQVTM, CDR2 ANQGSEA.

This clonotype was seen a handful of times. The chain couples TRBV12-5 to TRBJ2-7, with D possibly TRBD1 on 5 matching bases. CDR3 length equals 14 residues. Germline CDR1 is LGHNT and CDR2 is FRNRAP. Deletions cut 1 base from V and 1 base from J, with 8 bases between. This CDR3 is CASGLAGLSYEQYF. The CDR3 DNA reads as TGTGCTAGTGGTTTGGCAGGGTTGTCCTACGAGCAGTACTTC.

This rearrangement joins TRBV6-1 to TRBJ2-1, with unresolved D. V gave up 5 bases and J gave up 1 base, with 9 bases separating them. CDR1 is MNHNS, CDR2 SASEGT, per germline. CDR3 length: 14 amino acids. The CDR3 protein is CASSLLHSYNEQFF. The CDR3 DNA reads as TGTGCCAGCAGTCTTCTACATTCCTACAATGAGCAGTTCTTC.

This clonotype was counted many times. J is TRBJ2-1 and V is TRBV4-1; D is possibly TRBD1 (6 bases). The germline V gene has CDR1 MGHRA and CDR2 YSYEKL. The CDR3 loop spans 18 amino acids. Trimming pared 2 bases from V and 0 bases from J, leaving 17 bases between. The CDR3 region has the DNA TGCGCCAGCAGCCAACCAAGGGGGACGTCGAGCTCCTACAATGAGCAGTTCTTC. This encodes CASSQPRGTSSSYNEQFF.

V and J are TRBV9 and TRBJ2-1; 7 nucleotides line up with TRBD1. V lost 5 bases, J lost 7 bases, and 12 bases stayed unmatched. The CDR3 runs to 15 residues. Germline CDR1 and CDR2: SGDLS and YYNGEE. CDR3 amino acids: CASSYRQGPMNEQFF. CDR3 nucleotide sequence: TGTGCCAGCAGTTACCGACAGGGCCCTATGAATGAGCAGTTCTTC.

The chain recombines TRBV7-9 with TRBJ1-1; D unclear. This CDR3 has 13 residues. The germline V gene encodes CDR1 SEHNR and CDR2 FQNEAQ (reference sequence). V lost 7 bases and J lost 5, with 14 bases in between. In nucleotides, the CDR3 is TGTGCCAGCACCATAACTTCTCGGACTGAAGCTTTCTTT. Its translation is CASTITSRTEAFF. The full variable domain, rest sourced from reference TRBV7-9 and TRBJ1-1, is DTGVSQNPRHKITKRGQNVTFRCDPISEHNRLYWYRQTLGQGPEFLTYFQNEAQLEKSRLLSDRFSAERPKGSFSTLEIQRTEQGDSAMYLCASTITSRTEAFFGQGTRLTVV.

The sample holds a few counts of this clonotype. The V gene is TRBV28, the J gene TRBJ1-2; 7 positions agree with TRBD1. Germline trimming cut 5 bases from V and 6 bases from J; bases unmatched to any gene: 6. This CDR3 has 13 amino acids. CDR1 is MDHEN, CDR2 SYDVKM, per germline. CDR3 protein: CASSLRGLDGYTF. Written as DNA, the CDR3 is TGTGCCAGCAGTCTGAGGGGGCTGGATGGCTACACCTTC.

This clonotype was seen more than once but under ten times. The rearrangement uses TRBV6-1 and TRBJ2-7; TRBD2 agrees at 10 bases. The CDR3 covers 16 residues. The germline CDR1 and CDR2 sequences are MNHNS and SASEGT. After removal of 6 bases from V and 4 bases from J, the junction contained 12 bases not matched to a gene. The CDR3 region has the DNA TGTGCCAGCAGCCAGAAGGAACTAGCGGGGAGGTACGAGCAGTACTTC. It codes for CASSQKELAGRYEQYF.

Ten or more counts support this clonotype. J is TRBJ2-1 and V is TRBV7-9; D is unresolved. V shed 2 bases and J shed 4 bases, with 12 bases lying between them. CDR1 SEHNR and CDR2 FQNEAQ come from the germline V gene (reference sequence). CDR3 length: 15 amino acids. The CDR3 sequence is CASSLKGPDYNEQFF. In DNA form, the CDR3 reads TGTGCCAGCAGCTTAAAAGGCCCCGATTACAATGAGCAGTTCTTC.

This clonotype was observed at least ten times. CDR3 residues: CSVESLAYTGELFF. The DNA of the CDR3 is TGCAGCGTTGAAAGTTTGGCATACACCGGGGAGCTGTTTTTT. The J gene is TRBJ2-2, the V gene TRBV29-1; D gene uncertain. V shed 2 bases and J shed 3 bases, with 10 bases lying between them. Germline V gene sequence: CDR1 SQVTM, CDR2 ANQGSEA. This CDR3 is built from 14 residues.

This clonotype occurred many times. The CDR3 nucleotides are TGTGCCAGCAGCCCCATCGGTGCAGATACGCAGTATTTT. Translating it yields CASSPIGADTQYF. The chain links TRBV7-9 to TRBJ2-3; no reliable D call. V lost 5 bases and J lost 4, with 10 bases in between. Germline CDR1 reads SEHNR; CDR2 reads FQNEAQ (reference sequence). This CDR3 spans 13 amino acids.

A few counts support this clonotype. The chain links TRBV20-1 to TRBJ2-7; D gene uncertain. The CDR3 runs to 10 residues. The V end was cut by 6 bases, the J end by 4 bases, with 7 bases between. In germline, CDR1 is DFQATT, CDR2 SNEGSKA (reference sequence). The CDR3 DNA is TGCAGTGCCCCCCATTACGAGCAGTACGTC. Protein sequence: CSAPHYEQYV.

The rearrangement joins TRBV9 to TRBJ2-3; D may be TRBD2 (5 bases). Trimming cost V 0 bases and J 0 bases, with 11 bases left between them. Germline CDR1 and CDR2: SGDLS and YYNGEE. The length of the CDR3 is 16 residues. The CDR3 nucleotides read TGTGCCAGCAGCGTAGTAAGCGGATCTAGCACAGATACGCAGTATTTT. Translation: CASSVVSGSSTDTQYF.

The rearrangement joins TRBV15 to TRBJ1-1; D is unclear. Germline assignment: CDR1 LNHNV and CDR2 YYDKDF (reference sequence). The V gene lost 2 bases and the J gene lost 1 base, with 11 bases spanning the gap. There are 15 residues in the CDR3. CDR3 sequence reads: CATSRTRHPNTEAFF. The DNA for the CDR3 is TGTGCCACCAGCAGAACCCGACACCCGAACACTGAAGCTTTCTTT.

This clonotype was counted a few times. This chain uses TRBV6-6 with TRBJ2-3, with D uncertain. This CDR3 is built from 15 residues. V dropped 3 bases and J dropped 0 bases, with 10 bases sitting between them. From germline, CDR1 is MNHNY and CDR2 SVGAGI (reference sequence). CDR3 loop: CASSYKRPSTDTQYF. Here the CDR3 DNA reads TGTGCCAGCAGTTATAAGCGACCTAGCACAGATACGCAGTATTTT.

The chain is built from TRBV7-9 and TRBJ2-7; D could derive from TRBD1 or TRBD2 (7 bases each). Germline loops: CDR1 SEHNR, CDR2 FQNEAQ (reference sequence). This CDR3 spans 13 amino acids. V was clipped by 5 bases and J by 7 bases, with 15 bases between them. The CDR3: CASSQGGAREQYF. The CDR3 bases are TGTGCCAGCAGCCAGGGGGGGGCGAGGGAGCAGTACTTC.

The chain recombines TRBV6-6 with TRBJ2-7; 7 nucleotides agree with TRBD2. This CDR3 comprises 13 residues. J lost 5 bases, V lost 0 bases, and 1 base had no gene match. The V gene's germline CDR1 is MNHNY and CDR2 SVGAGI (reference sequence). CDR3 sequence: CASSYSAGDEQYV. CDR3 DNA sequence: TGTGCCAGCAGTTACTCGGCGGGAGACGAGCAGTACGTC.

This clonotype was counted only a few times. The V and J genes are TRBV28 and TRBJ2-1; TRBD2 aligns across 14 bases. This CDR3 is 17 amino acids long. The trim removed 5 bases at V and 8 bases at J, leaving 11 bases unmatched. Germline assignment: CDR1 MDHEN and CDR2 SYDVKM. This CDR3 reads CASSLYVGLAGVDEQFF. CDR3 coding DNA: TGTGCCAGCAGTCTGTATGTGGGACTAGCGGGAGTAGATGAGCAGTTCTTC.

This clonotype appeared a few times. The chain links TRBV10-2 to TRBJ2-1; 13 bases are shared with TRBD2. This CDR3 is built from 18 residues. Germline values: CDR1 WSHSY, CDR2 SAAADI. The V and J ends lost 3 bases and 4 bases, in that order; junction bases with no gene match: 9. The CDR3 bases are TGCGCCAGCAGTGATTCACTAGCGGGAGGGTTCCCTTACAATGAGCAGTTCTTC. It yields the protein CASSDSLAGGFPYNEQFF.

This clonotype has a count of ten or more. This rearrangement joins TRBV24-1 to TRBJ2-1; 12 nucleotides match TRBD2. The CDR3 has 15 residues. V lost 4 bases to trimming and J lost 7 bases; unmatched junction nucleotides: 4. CDR1 KGHDR and CDR2 SFDVKD come from the germline V gene. In DNA form, the CDR3 reads TGTGCCACCAGTGACCTAGCGGGAGGGCCGAATGAGCAGTTCTTC. Its translation: CATSDLAGGPNEQFF.

This clonotype has a count of ten or more. The V and J genes are TRBV9 and TRBJ2-1; a possible D gene is TRBD2 (6 bases). V lost 3 bases and J lost 0, with 16 bases in between. CDR3 length equals 17 residues. Per germline, CDR1 SGDLS and CDR2 YYNGEE. The CDR3 sequence: CASSASDTHDSYNEQFF. The DNA of the CDR3 is TGTGCCAGCAGCGCTAGCGACACCCATGACTCCTACAATGAGCAGTTCTTC.

This chain connects TRBV29-1 to TRBJ1-5; perhaps TRBD1 as D (6 bases). This CDR3 contains 13 residues. Germline CDR1 is SQVTM and CDR2 is ANQGSEA. Trimming removed 3 bases at V and 7 bases at J, with 13 bases between. CDR3 DNA: TGCAGCGTTGATCCAGGGGTGGGGCAGCCCCAGCATTTT. Its translation is CSVDPGVGQPQHF. The full variable domain, in which reference TRBV29-1 and TRBJ1-5 provide the parts outside the CDR3, is SAVISQKPSRDICQRGTSLTIQCQVDSQVTMMFWYRQQPGQSLTLIATANQGSEATYESGFVIDKFPISRPNLTFSTLTVSNMSPEDSSIYLCSVDPGVGQPQHFGDGTRLSIL.

This clonotype was recorded many times. This chain uses TRBV15 with TRBJ2-3; no reliable D call. CDR3 size: 15 residues. The V end was cut by 2 bases, the J end by 0 bases, with 9 bases between. Germline V lookup: CDR1 LNHNV, CDR2 YYDKDF (reference sequence). The CDR3 loop is CATSRYIDSTDTQYF. DNA for the CDR3: TGTGCCACCAGCAGATACATCGACAGCACAGATACGCAGTATTTT.

In this sample, this clonotype turned up many times. The chain has TRBV6-1 and TRBJ2-2; D remains unclear. This CDR3 is 14 amino acids long. Per the germline V gene, CDR1 is MNHNS and CDR2 is SASEGT. V lost 2 bases and J lost 4, with 8 bases in between. CDR3 DNA sequence: TGTGCCAGCAGTGAATGGTTGGGCACCGGGGAGCTGTTTTTT. It encodes CASSEWLGTGELFF.